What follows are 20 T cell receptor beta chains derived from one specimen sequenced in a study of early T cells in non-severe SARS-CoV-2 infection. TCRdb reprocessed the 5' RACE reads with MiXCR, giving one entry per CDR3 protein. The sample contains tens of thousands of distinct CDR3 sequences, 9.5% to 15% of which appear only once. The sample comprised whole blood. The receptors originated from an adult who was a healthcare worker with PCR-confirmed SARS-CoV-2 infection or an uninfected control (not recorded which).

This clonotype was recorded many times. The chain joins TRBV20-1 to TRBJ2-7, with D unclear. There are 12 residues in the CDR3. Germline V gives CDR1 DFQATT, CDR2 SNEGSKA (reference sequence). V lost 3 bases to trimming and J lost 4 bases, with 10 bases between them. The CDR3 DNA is TGCAGTGCTAGGCTTAGTGGGTACGAGCAGTACTTC. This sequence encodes CSARLSGYEQYF.

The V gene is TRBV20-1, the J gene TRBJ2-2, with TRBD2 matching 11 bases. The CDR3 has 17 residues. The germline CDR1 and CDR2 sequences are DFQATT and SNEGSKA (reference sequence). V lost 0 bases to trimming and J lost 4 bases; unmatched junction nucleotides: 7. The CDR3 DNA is TGCAGTGCTAGAGATAAGCTAGCGGGAGGTCCCACCGGGGAGCTGTTTTTT. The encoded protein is CSARDKLAGGPTGELFF.

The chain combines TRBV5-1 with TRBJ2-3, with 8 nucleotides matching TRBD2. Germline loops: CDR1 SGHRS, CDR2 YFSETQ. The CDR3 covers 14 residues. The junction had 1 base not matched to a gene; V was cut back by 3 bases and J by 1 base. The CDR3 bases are TGCGCCAGCAGCTCGACTAGCGGCACAGATACGCAGTATTTT. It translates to CASSSTSGTDTQYF.

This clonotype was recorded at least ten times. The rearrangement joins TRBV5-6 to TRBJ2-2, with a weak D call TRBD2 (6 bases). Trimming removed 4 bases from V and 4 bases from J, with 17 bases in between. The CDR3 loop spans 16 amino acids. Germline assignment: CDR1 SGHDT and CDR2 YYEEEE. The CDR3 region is CASSRRASSGTGELFF. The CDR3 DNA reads TGTGCCAGCAGCCGGAGGGCTAGCAGTGGCACCGGGGAGCTGTTTTTT.

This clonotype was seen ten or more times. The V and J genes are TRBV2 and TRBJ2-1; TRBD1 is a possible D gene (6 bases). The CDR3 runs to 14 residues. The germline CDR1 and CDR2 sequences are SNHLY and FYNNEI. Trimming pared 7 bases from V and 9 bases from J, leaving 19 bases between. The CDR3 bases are TGTGCCAGCACCCCAGGGGTACAGCGTTCTGAGCAGTTCTTC. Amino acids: CASTPGVQRSEQFF.

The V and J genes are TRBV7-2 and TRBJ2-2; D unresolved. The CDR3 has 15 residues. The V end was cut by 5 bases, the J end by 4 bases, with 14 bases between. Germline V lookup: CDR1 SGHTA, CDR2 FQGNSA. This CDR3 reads CASSGRAYTTGELFF. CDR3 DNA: TGTGCCAGCAGCGGTCGCGCCTACACCACCGGGGAGCTGTTTTTT.

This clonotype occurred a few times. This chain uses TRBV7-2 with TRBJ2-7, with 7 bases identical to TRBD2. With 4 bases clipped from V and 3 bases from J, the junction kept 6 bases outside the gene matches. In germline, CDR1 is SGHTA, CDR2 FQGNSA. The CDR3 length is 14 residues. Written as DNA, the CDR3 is TGTGCCAGCAGCTATGGCGGGAGTAGCTACGAGCAGTACTTC. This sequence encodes CASSYGGSSYEQYF. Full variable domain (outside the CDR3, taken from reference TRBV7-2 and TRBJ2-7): GAGVSQSPSNKVTEKGKDVELRCDPISGHTALYWYRQSLGQGLEFLIYFQGNSAPDKSGLPSDRFSAERTGGSVSTLTIQRTQQEDSAVYLCASSYGGSSYEQYFGPGTRLTVT.

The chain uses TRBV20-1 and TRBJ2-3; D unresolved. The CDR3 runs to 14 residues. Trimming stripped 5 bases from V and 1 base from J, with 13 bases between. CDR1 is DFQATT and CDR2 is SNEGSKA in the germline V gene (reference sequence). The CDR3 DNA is TGCAGTGCTCCACGACCAGAGGGCACAGATACGCAGTATTTT. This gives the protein CSAPRPEGTDTQYF.

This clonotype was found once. The CDR3 nucleotides are TGTGCCAGCAGTTATCTAGGGAACACTGAAGCTTTCTTT. Translated, it gives CASSYLGNTEAFF. The V and J genes are TRBV12-3 or TRBV12-4 and TRBJ1-1; D call uncertain. With 4 bases removed from V and 1 base from J, the gap between germline ends came to 7 bases. The CDR3 totals 13 residues.

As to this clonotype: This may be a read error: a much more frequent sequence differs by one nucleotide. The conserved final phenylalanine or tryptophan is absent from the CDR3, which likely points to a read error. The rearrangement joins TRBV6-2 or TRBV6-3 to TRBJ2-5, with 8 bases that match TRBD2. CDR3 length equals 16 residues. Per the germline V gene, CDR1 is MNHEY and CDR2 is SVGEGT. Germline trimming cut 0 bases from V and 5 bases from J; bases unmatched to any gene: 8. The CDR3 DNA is TGTGCCAGCAGTTACTCTCAAGCGGGAGTGGCCGAGACCCAGTACTCC. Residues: CASSYSQAGVAETQYS.

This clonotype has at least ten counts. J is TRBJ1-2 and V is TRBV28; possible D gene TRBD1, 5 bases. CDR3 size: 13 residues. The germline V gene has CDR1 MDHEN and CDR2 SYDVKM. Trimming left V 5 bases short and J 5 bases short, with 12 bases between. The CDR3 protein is CASSPGTVYGYTF. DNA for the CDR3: TGTGCCAGCAGTCCCGGGACGGTTTATGGCTACACCTTC.

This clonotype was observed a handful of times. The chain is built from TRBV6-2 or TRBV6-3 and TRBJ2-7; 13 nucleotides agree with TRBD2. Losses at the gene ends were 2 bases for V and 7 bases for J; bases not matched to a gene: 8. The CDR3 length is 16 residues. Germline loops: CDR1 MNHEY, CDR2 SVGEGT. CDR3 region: CASSYQGLAGVREQYF. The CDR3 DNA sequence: TGTGCCAGCAGTTACCAAGGACTAGCGGGAGTCCGGGAGCAGTACTTC.

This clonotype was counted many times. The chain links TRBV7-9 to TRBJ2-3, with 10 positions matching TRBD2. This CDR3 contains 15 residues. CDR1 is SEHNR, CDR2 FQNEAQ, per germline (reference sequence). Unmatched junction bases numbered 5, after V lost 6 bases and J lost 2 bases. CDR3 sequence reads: CASSRTSGPTDTQYF. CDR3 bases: TGTGCCAGCAGTCGGACTAGCGGCCCCACAGATACGCAGTATTTT.

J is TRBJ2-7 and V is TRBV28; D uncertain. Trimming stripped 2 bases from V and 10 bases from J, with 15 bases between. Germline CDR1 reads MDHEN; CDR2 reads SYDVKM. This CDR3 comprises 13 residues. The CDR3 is CASSLNTKWDQYF. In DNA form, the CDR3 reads TGTGCCAGCAGTTTAAACACCAAGTGGGATCAGTACTTC. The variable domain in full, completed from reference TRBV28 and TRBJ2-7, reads DVKVTQSSRYLVKRTGEKVFLECVQDMDHENMFWYRQDPGLGLRLIYFSYDVKMKEKGDIPEGYSVSREKKERFSLILESASTNQTSMYLCASSLNTKWDQYFGPGTRLTVT.

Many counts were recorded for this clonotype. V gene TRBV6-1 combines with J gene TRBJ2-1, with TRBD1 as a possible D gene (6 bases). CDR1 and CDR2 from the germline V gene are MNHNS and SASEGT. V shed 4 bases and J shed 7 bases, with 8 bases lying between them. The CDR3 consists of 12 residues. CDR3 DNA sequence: TGTGCCAGCAGTGTAAGGGGGAATGAGCAGTTCTTC. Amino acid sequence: CASSVRGNEQFF.

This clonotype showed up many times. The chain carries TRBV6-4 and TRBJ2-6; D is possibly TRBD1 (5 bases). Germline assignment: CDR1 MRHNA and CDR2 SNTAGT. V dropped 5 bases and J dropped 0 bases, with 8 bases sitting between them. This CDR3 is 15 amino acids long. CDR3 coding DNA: TGTGCCAGCAGTCGAGACAGCTCTGGGGCCAACGTCCTGACTTTC. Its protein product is CASSRDSSGANVLTF.

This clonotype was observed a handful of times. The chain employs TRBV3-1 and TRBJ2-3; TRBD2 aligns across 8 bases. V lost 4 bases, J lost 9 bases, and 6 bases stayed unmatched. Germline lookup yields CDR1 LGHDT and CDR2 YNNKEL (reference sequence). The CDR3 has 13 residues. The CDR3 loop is CASSPGLGATQYF. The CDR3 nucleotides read TGTGCCAGCAGCCCGGGACTAGGAGCAACGCAGTATTTT.

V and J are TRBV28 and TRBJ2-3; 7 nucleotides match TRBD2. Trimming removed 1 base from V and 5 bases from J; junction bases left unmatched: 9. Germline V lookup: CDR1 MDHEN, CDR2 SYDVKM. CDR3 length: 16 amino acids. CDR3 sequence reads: CASSLSAGVVRDTQYF. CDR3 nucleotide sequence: TGTGCCAGCAGTTTATCCGCGGGAGTAGTGCGAGATACGCAGTATTTT.

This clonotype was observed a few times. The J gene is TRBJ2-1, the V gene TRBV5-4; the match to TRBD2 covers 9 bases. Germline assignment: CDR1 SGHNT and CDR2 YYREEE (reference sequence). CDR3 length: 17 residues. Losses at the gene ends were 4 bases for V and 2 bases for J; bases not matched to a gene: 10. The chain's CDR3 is CASSPGLASLAYNEQFF. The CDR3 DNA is TGTGCCAGCAGCCCGGGACTAGCTTCTTTAGCCTACAATGAGCAGTTCTTC.

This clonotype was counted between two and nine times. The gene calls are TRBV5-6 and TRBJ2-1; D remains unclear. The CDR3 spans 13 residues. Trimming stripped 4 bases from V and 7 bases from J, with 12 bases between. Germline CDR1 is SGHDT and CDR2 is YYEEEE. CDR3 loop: CASSHQTGNEQFF. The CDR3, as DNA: TGTGCCAGCAGCCACCAGACCGGGAATGAGCAGTTCTTC.